One and the same sample provided the 31 T cell receptor beta chains below, sequenced in a study of blood T cell repertoires in COVID-19. Generated by immunoSEQ multiplex PCR, the TCRdb table keeps only in-frame clones and is missing some. This sample has over 120,000 clones, with about three quarters found just once. The sequenced sample was peripheral blood. The receptor source for this set is a woman aged 55-75 years with acute or convalescent COVID-19.

V usage is TRBV11-2 and J usage is TRBJ2-1; 10 nucleotides line up with TRBD2. The CDR3 is 16 residues long. V lost 7 bases, J lost 1 base, and 7 bases stayed unmatched. The germline V gene encodes CDR1 SGHAT and CDR2 FQNNGV. DNA of the CDR3: TGTGCCAGCAATCTAGCGGGAGCCATATCCTACAATGAGCAGTTCTTC. It encodes CASNLAGAISYNEQFF.

V and J are TRBV24-1 and TRBJ1-2; 7 bases match TRBD1. The V and J ends lost 11 bases and 2 bases, in that order; junction bases with no gene match: 7. Germline V gene data show CDR1 as KGHDR and CDR2 as SFDVKD. CDR3 length equals 13 residues. The CDR3 coding sequence is TGTGCCATCGGACAGGTCGCGAACTATGGCTACACCTTC. Translating it yields CAIGQVANYGYTF.

This rearrangement joins TRBV6-6 to TRBJ1-1, with 7 bases identical to TRBD1. From germline, CDR1 is MNHNY and CDR2 SVGAGI (reference sequence). The CDR3 covers 15 residues. J gave up 2 bases and V 7 bases, and 10 bases lay outside the gene matches. For the CDR3, the DNA is TGTGCCAGCACCATTAGATGGACAGGCAACACTGAAGCTTTCTTT. Encoded protein: CASTIRWTGNTEAFF.

V usage is TRBV6-5 and J usage is TRBJ2-7; 7 nucleotides match TRBD2. This CDR3 comprises 14 residues. The ends lost 7 bases at V and 5 bases at J; junction bases unmatched: 11. Germline CDR1 MNHEY, CDR2 SVGAGI. CDR3 DNA: TGTGCCAGCAACCCGGGAGGCTTGCCCAACGAGCAGTACTTC. Its translation is CASNPGGLPNEQYF.

The chain is built from TRBV27 and TRBJ1-1, with 8 bases lining up with TRBD1. This CDR3 has 20 residues. Looked up from germline, CDR1 is MNHEY and CDR2 is SMNVEV (reference sequence). V lost 5 bases and J lost 0; bases outside the gene matches: 20. CDR3 nucleotide sequence: TGTGCCAGCAGTCCCGCCTGGACAGGGAGTGGTTCGGGGATGAACACTGAAGCTTTCTTT. It is translated as CASSPAWTGSGSGMNTEAFF.

The chain combines TRBV25-1 with TRBJ2-5; weak D call: TRBD1 (6 bases). The V end was cut by 1 base, the J end by 5 bases, with 8 bases between. The CDR3 spans 13 residues. Germline V gives CDR1 MGHDK, CDR2 SYGVNS. The CDR3 nucleotides read TGTGCCAGCAGTGAATGGGACATGGAGACCCAGTACTTC. This gives the protein CASSEWDMETQYF.

The genes are TRBV7-9 and TRBJ2-3; D perhaps matches TRBD1 (6 bases). Trimming cost V 5 bases and J 2 bases, with 17 bases left between them. Germline CDR1 is SEHNR and CDR2 is FQNEAQ (reference sequence). This CDR3 spans 16 amino acids. The CDR3 coding sequence is TGTGCCAGCAGCCCCACCGGGACATACAACACAGATACGCAGTATTTT. Translation gives CASSPTGTYNTDTQYF.

The chain combines TRBV7-9 with TRBJ2-1; D possibly corresponds to TRBD1 (6 bases). The CDR3 runs to 18 residues. V was clipped by 5 bases and J by 0 bases, with 20 bases between them. The germline gives CDR1 SEHNR, CDR2 FQNEAQ (reference sequence). CDR3 coding DNA: TGTGCCAGCAGCCTAAGGGGGTCAAGGGCCTACTCCTACAATGAGCAGTTCTTC. Residues: CASSLRGSRAYSYNEQFF.

The CDR3 loop is CASSLPNPLIQYF. CDR3 bases: TGTGCCAGCAGTCTACCGAACCCTCTCATTCAGTACTTC. The chain links TRBV28 to TRBJ2-4; D uncertain. Germline loops: CDR1 MDHEN, CDR2 SYDVKM. The length of the CDR3 is 13 residues. Trimming took off 5 bases at V and 9 bases at J, with 14 bases between the two ends.

This chain connects TRBV7-9 to TRBJ2-1; 8 nucleotides match TRBD2. The CDR3 loop spans 14 amino acids. The junction had 11 bases not matched to a gene; V was cut back by 7 bases and J by 9 bases. Germline V gene lookup returns CDR1 SEHNR and CDR2 FQNEAQ (reference sequence). The CDR3 is CASKPREGRGEQFF. The DNA for the CDR3 is TGTGCCAGCAAGCCTCGGGAGGGCCGGGGTGAGCAGTTCTTC.

This clone was picked up a small number of times. The chain recombines TRBV4-2 with TRBJ2-1; 13 bases fit TRBD2. CDR3 size: 18 residues. J was trimmed by 10 bases and V by 0 bases; bases with no gene match: 12. Germline V gene sequence: CDR1 LGHNA, CDR2 YNFKEQ. The CDR3 DNA reads as TGTGCCAGCAGCCAAGAAAGTGGAGGACTAGCGGGAGTAGGGGAGCAGTTCTTC. This codes for CASSQESGGLAGVGEQFF.

The J gene is TRBJ2-3, the V gene TRBV10-1; the D is unclear. The germline gives CDR1 WNHNN, CDR2 SYGVQD (reference sequence). This CDR3 contains 17 residues. The ends were cut back, 0 bases at V and 5 bases at J, with 18 bases in the middle. DNA for the CDR3: TGCGCCAGCAGTGAGTCGCAGTGGCCCCCGCCGGGAGATACGCAGTATTTT. This encodes CASSESQWPPPGDTQYF.

This clone was seen more than once but under ten times. The chain employs TRBV18 and TRBJ1-4; D gene ambiguous. This CDR3 spans 13 amino acids. The ends were cut back, 6 bases at V and 8 bases at J, with 13 bases in the middle. Per germline, CDR1 KGHSH and CDR2 LQKENI. The CDR3: CASSLGMGEKLFF. The DNA for the CDR3 is TGTGCCAGCTCGCTCGGGATGGGGGAAAAACTGTTTTTT.

The chain combines TRBV5-6 with TRBJ2-7; TRBD1 aligns across 10 bases. The CDR3 contains 14 residues. The junction had 6 bases not matched to a gene; V was cut back by 4 bases and J by 5 bases. CDR1 SGHDT and CDR2 YYEEEE come from the germline V gene. This CDR3 reads CASSPGQGNHEQYF. The CDR3 region has the DNA TGTGCCAGCAGCCCGGGACAGGGGAACCACGAGCAGTACTTC.

The chain carries TRBV5-1 and TRBJ2-1; TRBD1 is a possible D gene (6 bases). CDR3 length: 15 residues. Germline lookup yields CDR1 SGHRS and CDR2 YFSETQ. Trimming left V 0 bases short and J 4 bases short, with 11 bases between. The CDR3 reads CASSLDRDTYNEQFF. The CDR3 nucleotides are TGCGCCAGCAGCTTGGACCGGGACACTTACAATGAGCAGTTCTTC. Full variable domain (outside the CDR3, taken from reference TRBV5-1 and TRBJ2-1): KAGVTQTPRYLIKTRGQQVTLSCSPISGHRSVSWYQQTPGQGLQFLFEYFSETQRNKGNFPGRFSGRQFSNSRSEMNVSTLELGDSALYLCASSLDRDTYNEQFFGPGTRLTVL.

The chain's CDR3 is CASSESPGNYGYTF. The CDR3, as DNA: TGCGCCAGCAGTGAGTCCCCAGGAAACTATGGCTACACCTTC. The chain links TRBV10-2 to TRBJ1-2; D gene ambiguous. Trimming pared 0 bases from V and 2 bases from J, leaving 7 bases between. Germline CDR1 WSHSY, CDR2 SAAADI. There are 14 residues in the CDR3.

CDR3 in amino acids: CASTSGQFNEQYF. CDR3 nucleotides: TGTGCCAGCACCTCGGGACAGTTCAACGAGCAGTACTTC. This chain joins TRBV27 and TRBJ2-7; 7 nucleotides match TRBD1. The CDR3 runs 13 residues. Germline V lookup: CDR1 MNHEY, CDR2 SMNVEV (reference sequence). V gave up 7 bases and J gave up 5 bases; unmatched junction bases: 8.

V is TRBV28 and J is TRBJ2-7; 11 nucleotides line up with TRBD2. This CDR3 is 16 amino acids long. Germline V gives CDR1 MDHEN, CDR2 SYDVKM. The V gene end was trimmed by 3 bases and the J gene end by 5 bases; junction bases not matched to a gene: 9. CDR3 nucleotide sequence: TGTGCCAGCAGTTTGGCGACTAGCGGGACTTACAACGAGCAGTACTTC. Amino acids: CASSLATSGTYNEQYF.

The chain recombines TRBV2 with TRBJ2-7, with no clear D. The V gene's germline CDR1 is SNHLY and CDR2 FYNNEI. V was shortened by 4 bases and J by 2 bases, with 9 bases between the two germline ends. The length of the CDR3 is 13 residues. In DNA, the CDR3 is TGTGCCAGCAGTGGCGGAGTCACCTACGAGCAGTACTTC. Protein sequence: CASSGGVTYEQYF.

The sample holds one count of this clone. This chain uses TRBV5-6 with TRBJ2-5, with TRBD1 as a possible D gene (5 bases). This CDR3 contains 13 residues. In germline, CDR1 is SGHDT, CDR2 YYEEEE. V was cut by 3 bases and J by 4 bases, with 10 bases left in between. The CDR3 DNA follows: TGTGCCAGCAGCTCGGCAGGGCGAGAGACCCAGTACTTC. It specifies CASSSAGRETQYF. Together with reference TRBV5-6 and TRBJ2-5, the CDR3 gives the full variable domain: DAGVTQSPTHLIKTRGQQVTLRCSPKSGHDTVSWYQQALGQGPQFIFQYYEEEERQRGNFPDRFSGHQFPNYSSELNVNALLLGDSALYLCASSSAGRETQYFGPGTRLLVL.

This chain uses TRBV5-1 with TRBJ2-6; 10 nucleotides agree with TRBD1. The CDR3 runs to 16 residues. Trimming took 5 bases from V and 2 from J; bases not matched to a gene: 4. The germline gives CDR1 SGHRS, CDR2 YFSETQ. The CDR3: CASSLDRGPGANVLTF. CDR3 in DNA: TGCGCCAGCAGTTTAGACAGGGGGCCTGGGGCCAACGTCCTGACTTTC.

This rearrangement joins TRBV30 to TRBJ1-2; D is possibly TRBD1 (5 bases). Between the trimmed V and J ends, which lost 1 base and 4 bases, there was a span of 13 bases. Germline-derived CDR1 and CDR2 are GTSNPN and SVGIG (reference sequence). The length of the CDR3 is 14 residues. The CDR3 DNA reads as TGTGCCTGGAGTGCCCATAGGGGAGGCTATGGCTACACCTTC. Protein product: CAWSAHRGGYGYTF.

This rearrangement joins TRBV6-4 to TRBJ2-2; the D gene is possibly TRBD1 (7 bases). Trimming stripped 5 bases from V and 0 bases from J, with 10 bases between. Per germline, CDR1 MRHNA and CDR2 SNTAGT. This CDR3 region has 15 residues. CDR3 bases: TGTGCCAGCAGTCCAGGGGGGACGAACACCGGGGAGCTGTTTTTT. This translates into CASSPGGTNTGELFF.

V is TRBV29-1 and J is TRBJ2-1, with a possible D match to TRBD2 (5 bases). Trimming pared 6 bases from V and 6 bases from J, leaving 21 bases between. This CDR3 region has 15 residues. Germline V gene data show CDR1 as SQVTM and CDR2 as ANQGSEA. As DNA, the CDR3 is TGCAGCGTGATTGCCGTCGAGCGGCCTTCCAATGAGCAGTTCTTC. It codes for CSVIAVERPSNEQFF.

CDR3 in DNA: TGTGCCAGCAGCTATCGGACAGGGGGAATCGGATACACCTTC. Residues: CASSYRTGGIGYTF. The chain couples TRBV14 to TRBJ1-2; 10 bases line up with TRBD1. V dropped 5 bases and J dropped 11; count of bases not matched to a gene: 11. Germline V gene data show CDR1 as SGHDN and CDR2 as FVKESK. This CDR3 spans 14 amino acids.

The table lists this clone with a few counts. V is TRBV5-1 and J is TRBJ2-2; the D gene is possibly TRBD2 (6 bases). The CDR3 length is 13 residues. CDR1 and CDR2 (germline): SGHRS, YFSETQ. V dropped 5 bases and J dropped 6 bases, with 11 bases sitting between them. CDR3 in amino acids: CASRLAVSGELFF. CDR3 sequence (DNA): TGCGCCAGCAGATTAGCGGTTTCCGGGGAGCTGTTTTTT.

Remarks on this clone: Within the sample, other DNA sequences also encode this same CDR3. The CDR3 DNA reads as TGTGCCAGCAGTCCCTTGGGACAGGGGAACACTGAAGCTTTCTTT. Amino acids: CASSPLGQGNTEAFF. The V call is TRBV6-5, the J call TRBJ1-1; TRBD1 matches at 9 bases. This CDR3 is 15 amino acids long. The V segment lost 5 bases and the J segment 1 base; nucleotides outside the gene matches: 5. Germline V gene data show CDR1 as MNHEY and CDR2 as SVGAGI.

The chain is built from TRBV5-5 and TRBJ1-5; no clear D gene. With 0 bases removed from V and 5 bases from J, the gap between germline ends came to 6 bases. CDR1 and CDR2 (germline): SGHKS, YYEKEE (reference sequence). The CDR3 has 13 amino acids. This chain's CDR3 is CASSLGADQPQHF. CDR3 DNA sequence: TGTGCCAGCAGCTTGGGAGCTGATCAGCCCCAGCATTTT.

V usage is TRBV5-4 and J usage is TRBJ1-2; D unclear. Trimming stripped 2 bases from V and 7 bases from J, with 12 bases between. Germline assignment: CDR1 SGHNT and CDR2 YYREEE (reference sequence). This CDR3 contains 13 residues. CDR3 in amino acids: CASSFRRALGYTF. In DNA, the CDR3 is TGTGCCAGCAGCTTTAGGAGGGCGCTTGGCTACACCTTC.

For the CDR3, the DNA is TGTGCTAGTGGTTTTTTTCAGAGAGGGCCTTTCTACGAGCAGTACTTC. It is translated as CASGFFQRGPFYEQYF. The chain joins TRBV12-5 to TRBJ2-7, with D perhaps TRBD2 (5 bases). V lost 3 bases and J 3 bases, leaving 18 bases between the germline ends. The CDR3 loop spans 16 amino acids. Germline V gene data show CDR1 as LGHNT and CDR2 as FRNRAP.

This clone appeared a few times. This chain joins TRBV29-1 and TRBJ2-7, with 8 bases matching TRBD2. Germline V CDR1 and CDR2: SQVTM, ANQGSEA. J was trimmed by 3 bases and V by 2 bases; bases with no gene match: 15. The length of the CDR3 is 17 residues. CDR3 sequence: CSVESPFSGTRVYEQYF. CDR3 in DNA: TGCAGCGTTGAATCCCCTTTCTCCGGGACTAGGGTCTACGAGCAGTACTTC.